The 18 T cell receptor beta chains below come from one sample, sequenced in a study of shared clonotypes between healthy human individuals. TCRdb's copy holds only in-frame clones and misses some; the assay was immunoSEQ multiplex PCR. The sample gives about 680,000 clones, 55% to 85% of which show up once; 1.5% to 2% is in the top ten. Material: memory CD4+ T cells sorted from blood. This sample's subset: CD45RA-negative fraction. Receptors were obtained from a woman aged 25 to 39 in good health.

The V call is TRBV5-8, the J call TRBJ2-3, with 9 bases matching TRBD2. The CDR3 length is 16 residues. The germline V gene has CDR1 SGHTS and CDR2 YDEGEE. V lost 0 bases and J lost 6; bases outside the gene matches: 8. This chain's CDR3 is CASSLVAGLAGDTQYF. The CDR3 DNA sequence: TGTGCCAGCAGCTTGGTCGCGGGACTAGCAGGGGATACGCAGTATTTT.

The rearrangement joins TRBV6-1 to TRBJ2-1; 7 bases align to TRBD2. There are 13 residues in the CDR3. V trimming: 4 bases; J trimming: 6 bases; junction bases outside the gene matches: 3. CDR1 and CDR2 (germline): MNHNS, SASEGT. The CDR3 sequence: CASSGLAFNEQFF. The CDR3 region has the DNA TGTGCCAGCAGTGGACTAGCTTTCAATGAGCAGTTCTTC.

This clone was detected once. The chain recombines TRBV18 with TRBJ1-4; no clear D. Trimming shortened V by 6 bases and J by 0 bases, and 11 bases separated the two germline ends. From germline, CDR1 is KGHSH and CDR2 LQKENI. This CDR3 comprises 15 residues. CDR3: CASSAWTATNEKLFF. CDR3 coding DNA: TGTGCCAGCTCCGCTTGGACCGCAACTAATGAAAAACTGTTTTTT.

Comments on this clone: Other DNA sequences from this sample encode an identical CDR3 as well. The chain recombines TRBV2 with TRBJ1-1; D remains unclear. The length of the CDR3 is 13 residues. Germline V gene data show CDR1 as SNHLY and CDR2 as FYNNEI. V dropped 3 bases and J dropped 1 base, with 6 bases sitting between them. DNA of the CDR3: TGTGCCAGCAGTGATTTGGGGAACACTGAAGCTTTCTTT. Translation gives CASSDLGNTEAFF.

The chain carries TRBV2 and TRBJ1-1, with D maybe TRBD1 (5 bases). CDR3 length: 14 amino acids. Germline CDR1 SNHLY, CDR2 FYNNEI. Trimming pared 7 bases from V and 1 base from J, leaving 13 bases between. The CDR3 DNA sequence: TGTGCCAGCAACCCGACAGTCGGGAACACTGAAGCTTTCTTT. It encodes CASNPTVGNTEAFF.

CDR3 coding DNA: TGCAGCGTTGGTAGGGGAACTCACGAGCAGTACTTC. Translation: CSVGRGTHEQYF. The V and J genes are TRBV29-1 and TRBJ2-7; weak D call: TRBD1 (5 bases). V was pared by 4 bases and J by 5 bases, with 12 bases between. Per the germline V gene, CDR1 is SQVTM and CDR2 is ANQGSEA. The CDR3 totals 12 residues.

The gene calls are TRBV5-8 and TRBJ2-3; TRBD2 agrees at 7 bases. Germline CDR1 and CDR2: SGHTS and YDEGEE. This CDR3 has 15 amino acids. The trim removed 3 bases at V and 2 bases at J, leaving 6 bases unmatched. CDR3 bases: TGTGCCAGCAGCTCTCGACTAGCCCACACAGATACGCAGTATTTT. Its translation: CASSSRLAHTDTQYF.

The V gene is TRBV10-1, the J gene TRBJ2-5, with D possibly TRBD2 on 5 matching bases. CDR1 WNHNN and CDR2 SYGVQD come from the germline V gene (reference sequence). There are 14 residues in the CDR3. The V end lost 5 bases, the J end lost 7 bases, and 17 bases lay between the germline ends. CDR3 sequence reads: CASSPRRMDVTQYF. CDR3 nucleotides: TGCGCCAGCAGTCCTAGGAGGATGGACGTGACCCAGTACTTC.

As concerns this clone: The germline gene is not matched at one end of the junction; a read error may be the cause. The chain links TRBV5-4 to TRBJ2-7, with 9 bases fitting TRBD2. Germline values: CDR1 SGHNT, CDR2 YYREEE (reference sequence). The CDR3 covers 18 residues. The DNA of the CDR3 is TGCGCCAGCAGCCAGAGCGTTGTTATCCTAGCGGGATTTGACGAGCAGTACTTC. This gives the protein CASSQSVVILAGFDEQYF.

The chain employs TRBV30 and TRBJ2-1, with 11 bases that match TRBD2. Germline CDR1 reads GTSNPN; CDR2 reads SVGIG (reference sequence). The CDR3 is 14 amino acids. After removal of 5 bases from V and 12 bases from J, the junction contained 12 bases not matched to a gene. In DNA form, the CDR3 reads TGTGCCTGGGAAACCGGGACTAGCGGATCAGGGCAGTTCTTC. This gives the protein CAWETGTSGSGQFF.

The V gene is TRBV9, the J gene TRBJ1-5, with a tentative D call TRBD1 (6 bases). The CDR3 has 15 amino acids. From germline, CDR1 is SGDLS and CDR2 YYNGEE. V gave up 4 bases and J gave up 7 bases, with 18 bases separating them. The CDR3 here is CASSSRRGGEQPQHF. The CDR3 DNA is TGTGCCAGCAGCTCTCGTAGAGGGGGGGAGCAGCCCCAGCATTTT.

This chain connects TRBV10-2 to TRBJ2-7; D remains ambiguous. The CDR3 is 12 amino acids. Germline-derived CDR1 and CDR2 are WSHSY and SAAADI. The V end was cut by 4 bases, the J end by 3 bases, with 7 bases between. CDR3 DNA: TGCGCCAGCAGTGGGTTGGGCTACGAGCAGTACTTC. Amino acids: CASSGLGYEQYF.

Comment on this clone: Other nucleotide sequences from this sample produce the same CDR3. The V call is TRBV29-1, the J call TRBJ2-2; 8 bases map to TRBD1. Germline V lookup: CDR1 SQVTM, CDR2 ANQGSEA. The V and J ends lost 3 bases and 3 bases, in that order; junction bases with no gene match: 0. The CDR3 is 13 residues long. The CDR3 region has the DNA TGCAGCGTTGACAGGGGGCACACCGGGGAGCTGTTTTTT. Translating gives CSVDRGHTGELFF.

A note on this clone: The junction departs from the called germline gene at one end, perhaps through a read error. This sequence joins TRBV7-3 and TRBJ2-7; D is uncertain. The CDR3 length is 12 residues. Per the germline V gene, CDR1 is SGHTA and CDR2 is FQGTGA. Here the CDR3 reads CASSQPLARLFF. The CDR3 region has the DNA TGTGCCAGCAGCCAACCCCTCGCGCGCTTATTCTTC.

The chain employs TRBV27 and TRBJ2-2, with D tentatively TRBD2 (5 bases). This CDR3 region has 17 residues. CDR1 and CDR2 from the germline V gene are MNHEY and SMNVEV (reference sequence). V was pared by 3 bases and J by 3 bases, with 17 bases between. Written as DNA, the CDR3 is TGTGCCAGCAGTTTCAATCGGCCTAGCTTATACACCGGGGAGCTGTTTTTT. It codes for CASSFNRPSLYTGELFF.

This chain links TRBV28 with TRBJ1-5; a possible D gene is TRBD1 (5 bases). This CDR3 has 14 residues. Germline lookup yields CDR1 MDHEN and CDR2 SYDVKM. V was clipped by 6 bases and J by 6 bases, with 15 bases between them. Here the CDR3 reads CASSWGGNSQPQHF. The DNA for the CDR3 is TGTGCCAGCAGCTGGGGGGGGAATAGTCAGCCCCAGCATTTT.

The chain is built from TRBV30 and TRBJ2-3; the match to TRBD2 covers 13 bases. Unmatched junction bases numbered 0, after V lost 5 bases and J lost 1 base. The V gene's germline CDR1 is GTSNPN and CDR2 SVGIG (reference sequence). The CDR3 is made up of 14 amino acids. As DNA, the CDR3 is TGTGCCTGGGGACTAGCGGGAGGCACAGATACGCAGTATTTT. Translated, it gives CAWGLAGGTDTQYF.

This clone was picked up many times. This chain connects TRBV6-5 to TRBJ1-4, with D hard to call. Trimming took 0 bases from V and 3 from J, leaving 2 bases between them. The CDR3 contains 13 residues. Germline V CDR1 and CDR2: MNHEY, SVGAGI. CDR3 DNA sequence: TGTGCCAGCAGTTACTCACCTAATGAAAAACTGTTTTTT. It yields the protein CASSYSPNEKLFF.